Listed here is a single T cell receptor (beta chain). This sample was taken from a study of blood T cell repertoires in COVID-19. The trim removed 6 bases at V and 3 bases at J, leaving 6 bases unmatched. CDR3 length equals 15 residues. Germline CDR1 is SGHAT and CDR2 is FQNNGV. Generated by immunoSEQ multiplex PCR, the TCRdb table keeps only in-frame clones and is missing some. The sample has some 490,000 clones, approximately 86% seen once. Sequenced sample: PBMCs or T cells enriched from blood (not recorded which). The receptor's source is a woman aged 55-69 years who had recovered from COVID-19. The chain employs TRBV11-2 and TRBJ2-2; 8 bases are a match to TRBD2. The CDR3 nucleotides read TGTGCCAGCAGGAGAGCGGGGGTCGACACCGGGGAGCTGTTTTTT. Protein product: CASRRAGVDTGELFF.